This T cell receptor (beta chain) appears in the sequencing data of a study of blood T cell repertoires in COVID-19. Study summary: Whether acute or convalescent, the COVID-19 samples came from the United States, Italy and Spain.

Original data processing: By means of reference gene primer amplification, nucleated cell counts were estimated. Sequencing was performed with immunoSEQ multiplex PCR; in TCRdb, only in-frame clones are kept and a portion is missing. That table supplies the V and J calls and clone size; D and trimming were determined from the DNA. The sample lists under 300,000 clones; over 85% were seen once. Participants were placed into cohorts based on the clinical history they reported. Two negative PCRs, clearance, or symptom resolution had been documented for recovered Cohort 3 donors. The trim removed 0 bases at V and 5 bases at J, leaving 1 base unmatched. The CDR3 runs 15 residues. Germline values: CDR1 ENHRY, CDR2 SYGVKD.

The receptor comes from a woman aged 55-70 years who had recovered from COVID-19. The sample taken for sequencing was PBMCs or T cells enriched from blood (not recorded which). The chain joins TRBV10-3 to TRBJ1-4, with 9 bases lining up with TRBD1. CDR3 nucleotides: TGTGCCATCAGTGAGTCGGGGACAGGGAATGAAAAACTGTTTTTT. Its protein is CAISESGTGNEKLFF.